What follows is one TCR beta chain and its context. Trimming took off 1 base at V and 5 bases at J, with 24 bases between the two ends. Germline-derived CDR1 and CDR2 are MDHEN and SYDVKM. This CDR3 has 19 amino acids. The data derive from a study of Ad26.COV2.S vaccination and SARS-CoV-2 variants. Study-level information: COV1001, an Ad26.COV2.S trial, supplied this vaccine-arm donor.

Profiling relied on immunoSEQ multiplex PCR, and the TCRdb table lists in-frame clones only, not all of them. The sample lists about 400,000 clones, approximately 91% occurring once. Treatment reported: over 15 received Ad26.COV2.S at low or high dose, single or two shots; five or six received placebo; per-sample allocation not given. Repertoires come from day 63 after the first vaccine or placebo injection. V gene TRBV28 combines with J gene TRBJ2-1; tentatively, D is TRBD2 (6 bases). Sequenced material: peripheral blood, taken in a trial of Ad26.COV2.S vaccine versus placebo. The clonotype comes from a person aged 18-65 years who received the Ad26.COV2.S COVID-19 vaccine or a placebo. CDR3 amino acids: CASSLFLAGSRDTDNEQFF. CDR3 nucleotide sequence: TGTGCCAGCAGTTTATTTTTGGCGGGATCAAGAGATACCGACAATGAGCAGTTCTTC.